Each of the 29 T cell receptor beta chains below was sequenced from the same sample in a study of T cell responses to AZD1222 COVID-19 vaccine. The table came from immunoSEQ multiplex PCR; TCRdb's copy has only in-frame clones and leaves some out. This table holds over 85,000 clones, 88% found once. The sequencing here drew on peripheral blood, taken on day 0 of AZD1222 vaccination. The receptors come from an adult in good health.

The chain has TRBV19 and TRBJ1-1; D not resolved. The V gene lost 2 bases and the J gene lost 1 base, with 5 bases spanning the gap. Germline values: CDR1 LNHDA, CDR2 SQIVND (reference sequence). The CDR3 totals 13 residues. This CDR3 is CASSILANTEAFF. DNA of the CDR3: TGTGCCAGTAGTATATTAGCGAACACTGAAGCTTTCTTT. The variable domain in full, completed from reference TRBV19 and TRBJ1-1, reads DGGITQSPKYLFRKEGQNVTLSCEQNLNHDAMYWYRQDPGQGLRLIYYSQIVNDFQKGDIAEGYSVSREKKESFPLTVTSAQKNPTAFYLCASSILANTEAFFGQGTRLTVV.

The J gene is TRBJ2-7, the V gene TRBV3-1 (or the pseudogene TRBV3-2); 9 bases map to TRBD2. V shed 5 bases and J 0 bases; nucleotides not matched to a gene: 5. The CDR3 is 15 amino acids. CDR1 and CDR2 from the germline V gene are LGHDT and YNNKEL (reference sequence). The CDR3 coding sequence is TGTGCCAGCAGCTACGGACTAGCGAACTCCTACGAGCAGTACTTC. This codes for CASSYGLANSYEQYF.

This chain connects TRBV2 to TRBJ2-2; 11 bases are shared with TRBD1. V was pared by 8 bases and J by 4 bases, with 3 bases of the junction left unmatched. CDR1 is SNHLY and CDR2 is FYNNEI in the germline V gene. The CDR3 has 14 residues. This chain's CDR3 is CASGQGAGTGELFF. CDR3 sequence (DNA): TGTGCCAGCGGACAGGGGGCAGGCACCGGGGAGCTGTTTTTT.

The CDR3 DNA follows: TGTGCTAGTGGCTATGGGAGAAATGAGCAGTTCTTC. This translates into CASGYGRNEQFF. V and J are TRBV12-5 and TRBJ2-1; a weak D match, TRBD2 (5 bases). V lost 6 bases, J lost 7 bases, and 10 bases lay in between. This CDR3 is built from 12 residues. Germline values: CDR1 LGHNT, CDR2 FRNRAP.

The chain joins TRBV6-6 to TRBJ1-2; a possible D gene is TRBD1 (6 bases). Trimming cost V 5 bases and J 1 base, with 20 bases left between them. The CDR3 is made up of 17 amino acids. From germline, CDR1 is MNHNY and CDR2 SVGAGI (reference sequence). CDR3 DNA sequence: TGTGCCAGCAGTCAACAGGGATACAGCCTTTTTAACTATGGCTACACCTTC. Residues: CASSQQGYSLFNYGYTF.

This CDR3 reads CSVAAGDGYTF. Written as DNA, the CDR3 is TGCAGCGTTGCTGCGGGGGATGGCTACACCTTC. This chain uses TRBV29-1 with TRBJ1-2; D is perhaps TRBD1 (5 bases). CDR3 size: 11 residues. Germline CDR1 reads SQVTM; CDR2 reads ANQGSEA. V was cut by 4 bases and J by 6 bases, with 9 bases left in between.

The rearrangement uses TRBV5-6 and TRBJ1-2; TRBD1 matches 9 bases. Trimming took 2 bases from V and 6 from J; bases not matched to a gene: 5. The germline gives CDR1 SGHDT, CDR2 YYEEEE. The CDR3 length is 14 residues. The CDR3 nucleotides read TGTGCCAGCAGCTTTTCACAGGGGGCACATGGCTACACCTTC. Protein product: CASSFSQGAHGYTF.

The chain recombines TRBV19 with TRBJ2-7; TRBD2 matches at 14 bases. The CDR3 loop spans 15 amino acids. V was pared by 5 bases and J by 4 bases, with 4 bases of the junction left unmatched. The germline V gene has CDR1 LNHDA and CDR2 SQIVND (reference sequence). This CDR3 is CASSWGLAGAYEQYF. CDR3 nucleotide sequence: TGTGCCAGTAGTTGGGGACTAGCGGGAGCTTACGAGCAGTACTTC.

The CDR3 reads CASSQTVGDMNTEAFF. The CDR3 DNA is TGTGCCAGCTCACAGACTGTAGGAGACATGAACACTGAAGCTTTCTTT. The gene calls are TRBV18 and TRBJ1-1, with D uncertain. V lost 4 bases, J lost 0 bases, and 15 bases lay in between. Germline lookup yields CDR1 KGHSH and CDR2 LQKENI. The CDR3 runs to 16 residues. The full variable domain, completed using reference TRBV18 and TRBJ1-1, is NAGVMQNPRHLVRRRGQEARLRCSPMKGHSHVYWYRQLPEEGLKFMVYLQKENIIDESGMPKERFSAEFPKEGPSILRIQQVVRGDSAAYFCASSQTVGDMNTEAFFGQGTRLTVV.

The V and J genes are TRBV24-1 and TRBJ1-1, with D tentatively TRBD1 (6 bases). Trimming removed 7 bases at V and 4 bases at J, with 21 bases between. CDR1 is KGHDR and CDR2 is SFDVKD in the germline V gene. This CDR3 has 16 amino acids. CDR3 coding DNA: TGTGCCACCAGGGGAGTTGTGGGGAAGGGGGTCACTGAAGCTTTCTTT. Its protein is CATRGVVGKGVTEAFF.

The chain combines TRBV7-8 with TRBJ1-3; D is possibly TRBD1 (5 bases). CDR3 size: 16 residues. CDR1 and CDR2 (germline): SGHVS, FQNEAQ. V lost 5 bases and J lost 1, with 15 bases in between. CDR3 nucleotides: TGTGCCAGCAGCGCCCGGGACGGAGGATCTGGAAACACCATATATTTT. Protein: CASSARDGGSGNTIYF. The variable domain in full, completed from reference TRBV7-8 and TRBJ1-3, reads GAGVSQSPRYKVAKRGQDVALRCDPISGHVSLFWYQQALGQGPEFLTYFQNEAQLDKSGLPSDRFFAERPEGSVSTLKIQRTQQEDSAVYLCASSARDGGSGNTIYFGEGSWLTVV.

The rearrangement links TRBV5-5 to TRBJ1-2; 7 nucleotides agree with TRBD1. With 0 bases clipped from V and 4 bases from J, the junction kept 12 bases outside the gene matches. This CDR3 comprises 17 residues. The germline V gene has CDR1 SGHKS and CDR2 YYEKEE (reference sequence). This chain's CDR3 is CASSLDLLGQRVYGYTF. Written as DNA, the CDR3 is TGTGCCAGCAGCTTGGACCTCCTGGGACAGCGAGTCTATGGCTACACCTTC.

The rearrangement joins TRBV14 to TRBJ1-1; possibly TRBD1 for D (5 bases). Trimming removed 4 bases at V and 4 bases at J, with 10 bases between. Germline CDR1 is SGHDN and CDR2 is FVKESK. The CDR3 extends over 13 amino acids. The CDR3 loop is CASSPGHGTEAFF. In DNA form, the CDR3 reads TGTGCCAGCAGCCCCGGACACGGCACTGAAGCTTTCTTT.

The chain links TRBV9 to TRBJ2-7; TRBD2 might be the D (6 bases). The CDR3 extends over 15 amino acids. V lost 2 bases and J lost 3, with 15 bases in between. Germline V gene lookup returns CDR1 SGDLS and CDR2 YYNGEE. DNA for the CDR3: TGTGCCAGCAGCGTTGGGGCTAGCGTTTACTACGAGCAGTACTTC. Its protein is CASSVGASVYYEQYF. The whole variable domain, filled in from reference TRBV9 and TRBJ2-7, reads DSGVTQTPKHLITATGQRVTLRCSPRSGDLSVYWYQQSLDQGLQFLIQYYNGEERAKGNILERFSAQQFPDLHSELNLSSLELGDSALYFCASSVGASVYYEQYFGPGTRLTVT.

This clone appeared a single time. The CDR3 spells CASSLVRGAYEGYTF. In DNA form, the CDR3 reads TGTGCCAGCAGCTTAGTTCGGGGGGCGTATGAAGGCTACACCTTC. The chain carries TRBV7-9 and TRBJ1-2, with D perhaps matching TRBD1 (6 bases). Germline CDR1 is SEHNR and CDR2 is FQNEAQ (reference sequence). Trimming took off 1 base at V and 8 bases at J, with 17 bases between the two ends. This CDR3 has 15 residues.

V gene TRBV7-9 combines with J gene TRBJ1-2; D unclear. Germline V lookup: CDR1 SEHNR, CDR2 FQNEAQ (reference sequence). CDR3 length: 16 amino acids. The V and J ends lost 5 bases and 0 bases respectively, with 16 bases between them. The CDR3 coding sequence is TGTGCCAGCAGCCCCGGGAGGACCGACACTAACTATGGCTACACCTTC. This sequence encodes CASSPGRTDTNYGYTF.

The V and J genes are TRBV18 and TRBJ2-5; 7 bases agree with TRBD1. CDR3 size: 14 residues. In germline, CDR1 is KGHSH, CDR2 LQKENI. V dropped 8 bases and J dropped 5; count of bases not matched to a gene: 11. The CDR3 region has the DNA TGTGCCAGCCGCCCTGACAGGGTCGGGGAGACCCAGTACTTC. Amino acid sequence: CASRPDRVGETQYF.

This chain connects TRBV7-8 to TRBJ2-1; no clear D gene. The CDR3 totals 14 residues. Germline V CDR1 and CDR2: SGHVS, FQNEAQ. The V and J ends lost 1 base and 1 base respectively, with 5 bases between them. Written as DNA, the CDR3 is TGTGCCAGCAGCTTAGTGGCTTCCTACAATGAGCAGTTCTTC. Protein: CASSLVASYNEQFF.

The CDR3 DNA is TGCGCCAGCAGATCGGGGCCAAATCAGCCCCAGCATTTT. It yields the protein CASRSGPNQPQHF. The chain couples TRBV5-1 to TRBJ1-5, with TRBD1 as a possible D gene (5 bases). The germline V gene has CDR1 SGHRS and CDR2 YFSETQ. This CDR3 has 13 amino acids. The ends were cut back, 5 bases at V and 4 bases at J, with 10 bases in the middle.

This chain links TRBV10-2 with TRBJ1-2, with unresolved D. Germline V lookup: CDR1 WSHSY, CDR2 SAAADI. The ends were cut back, 8 bases at V and 5 bases at J, with 21 bases in the middle. The CDR3 loop spans 15 amino acids. The CDR3: CASRTESFSHYGYTF. The DNA for the CDR3 is TGCGCCAGCCGAACCGAGAGTTTCTCGCATTATGGCTACACCTTC.

The chain is built from TRBV6-5 and TRBJ2-7, with D possibly matching TRBD2 (6 bases). Germline CDR1 and CDR2: MNHEY and SVGAGI. The CDR3 consists of 12 residues. The germline V and J ends were trimmed by 6 bases and 7 bases, with 13 bases remaining between them. The CDR3: CASSPGAGEQYF. The CDR3 nucleotides are TGTGCCAGCAGCCCCGGGGCGGGGGAGCAGTACTTC.

V gene TRBV15 combines with J gene TRBJ2-1; D gene ambiguous. Germline V gene sequence: CDR1 LNHNV, CDR2 YYDKDF (reference sequence). The CDR3 has 12 amino acids. V lost 5 bases to trimming and J lost 10 bases, with 12 bases between them. As DNA, the CDR3 is TGTGCCACCAGCCCGATGGAACAGGAGCAGTTCTTC. Protein product: CATSPMEQEQFF.

The chain couples TRBV7-6 to TRBJ1-3; D ambiguous. The germline V gene encodes CDR1 SGHVS and CDR2 FNYEAQ. The CDR3 length is 15 residues. V lost 1 base to trimming and J lost 2 bases, with 9 bases between them. Here the CDR3 reads CASSLDRATGNTIYF. CDR3 bases: TGTGCCAGCAGCTTAGATAGGGCAACTGGAAACACCATATATTTT.

V gene TRBV7-9 combines with J gene TRBJ2-3; 8 bases align to TRBD2. After removal of 5 bases from V and 2 bases from J, the junction contained 9 bases not matched to a gene. This CDR3 spans 16 amino acids. Germline CDR1 is SEHNR and CDR2 is FQNEAQ (reference sequence). The CDR3 DNA is TGTGCCAGCAGCCCTTGGACTAGCAGAAACACAGATACGCAGTATTTT. This sequence encodes CASSPWTSRNTDTQYF.

This chain connects TRBV3-1 (or the pseudogene TRBV3-2) to TRBJ2-1; a weak D match, TRBD2 (6 bases). The CDR3 covers 15 residues. Germline V gene lookup returns CDR1 LGHDT and CDR2 YNNKEL (reference sequence). V was trimmed by 1 base and J by 8 bases, leaving 15 bases between them. CDR3 region: CASSQGLGVRDEQFF. Written as DNA, the CDR3 is TGTGCCAGCAGCCAAGGACTAGGAGTTAGGGATGAGCAGTTCTTC.

To note about this clone: Other DNA sequences from this sample encode an identical CDR3 as well. The gene calls are TRBV19 and TRBJ1-1; D ambiguous. Deletions cut 1 base from V and 3 bases from J, with 6 bases between. The V gene's germline CDR1 is LNHDA and CDR2 SQIVND (reference sequence). This CDR3 spans 13 amino acids. In nucleotides, the CDR3 is TGTGCCAGTAGTATAGGGGGAGACACTGAAGCTTTCTTT. It yields the protein CASSIGGDTEAFF.

This chain links TRBV24-1 with TRBJ1-2; weak D call: TRBD1 (5 bases). Germline V gives CDR1 KGHDR, CDR2 SFDVKD. This CDR3 spans 14 amino acids. The germline V and J ends were trimmed by 3 bases and 3 bases, with 10 bases remaining between them. The CDR3 loop reads CATSDPGRDYGYTF. The CDR3 bases are TGTGCCACCAGTGATCCAGGGAGAGACTATGGCTACACCTTC.

This rearrangement joins TRBV5-1 to TRBJ2-5; the match to TRBD2 covers 8 bases. This CDR3 is built from 15 residues. CDR1 is SGHRS, CDR2 YFSETQ, per germline. V shed 0 bases, J shed 6 bases, and the junction held 7 bases outside the gene matches. The CDR3 coding sequence is TGCGCCAGCAGCTTGGAAGCGGGGGTCGGAAAGACCCAGTACTTC. This encodes CASSLEAGVGKTQYF.

This chain links TRBV27 with TRBJ1-2; a weak D match, TRBD1 (5 bases). Germline loops: CDR1 MNHEY, CDR2 SMNVEV (reference sequence). With 5 bases removed from V and 4 bases from J, the gap between germline ends came to 17 bases. The CDR3 length is 15 residues. CDR3: CASSPGRGASYGYTF. The CDR3 DNA reads as TGTGCCAGCAGTCCCGGGCGAGGGGCTAGCTATGGCTACACCTTC.